There are a few counts of the clone carrying this TCR beta chain. Its antigen is not known. The source of the sample is a study of cytomegalovirus exposure and HLA in healthy donors. General study findings and limits: Reports described diagnosis of cytomegalovirus status by the classifier as highly specific and sensitive.

Amplification used 60 Vbeta primers and 13 Jbeta primers. Sequencing used immunoSEQ multiplex PCR; TCRdb keeps in-frame clones, though not all of them. The data hold around 130,000 clones, with approximately 72% observed a single time. The sequence came from a man between 18 and 29 years old in good health and CMV-seronegative. Sequencing was done on a sample of PBMCs.

CDR3 DNA: TGTGCCAGCACCCTAGGGGGCCCCACTGAAGCTTTCTTT. Amino acids: CASTLGGPTEAFF. This rearrangement joins TRBV7-2 to TRBJ1-1, with 7 bases fitting TRBD1. Germline V lookup: CDR1 SGHTA, CDR2 FQGNSA. Trimming at V came to 7 bases and at J to 4 bases, leaving 6 bases not matched to a gene. The CDR3 is made up of 13 amino acids.